This T cell receptor (beta chain) was observed in a study of shared clonotypes between healthy human individuals. This CDR3 is 14 amino acids long. Germline V gene data show CDR1 as SSHAT and CDR2 as FNYEAQ (reference sequence). Concerning this clone: What it binds is not known. The junction shows a germline mismatch at one end, possibly a read error.

Generated by immunoSEQ multiplex PCR, the TCRdb table keeps only in-frame clones and is missing some. The repertoire consists of 2,100,000 or so clones, with roughly 95% occurring once and the leading ten covering around 0.13%. Study-level points and caveats: Clonotype sharing among donors was expected to depend on sequencing depth.

The chain recombines TRBV7-7 with TRBJ2-1, with D possibly matching TRBD2 (5 bases). Specimen: naive CD4+ T cells sorted from blood. Subset indicated: CD45RA+ positively selected. The source of this sequence is a man younger than 35 in good health. CDR3 loop: CASSLGGVYNEQFF. In DNA, the CDR3 is TGTGCTAGCAGCTTAGGAGGAGTCTACAATGAGCAGTTCTTC.